Shown below are 26 T cell receptor beta chains from a single sample sequenced in a study of human T cells and chemical hapten exposure. TCRdb ran MiXCR on the 5' RACE reads and lists one entry per CDR3 protein. Altogether about 81,000 distinct CDR3 sequences are present, less than 9.5% being singletons, with the ten largest covering about 2.1%. Total RNA extraction was carried out from unfractionated whole blood. These receptors all stem from a male donor in good health.

This clonotype was picked up many times. This rearrangement joins TRBV27 to TRBJ2-1; the match to TRBD2 covers 7 bases. Germline-derived CDR1 and CDR2 are MNHEY and SMNVEV (reference sequence). The ends lost 2 bases at V and 0 bases at J; junction bases unmatched: 1. There are 15 residues in the CDR3. The chain's CDR3 is CASSLPGGSYNEQFF. The CDR3 nucleotides are TGTGCCAGCAGTTTACCGGGGGGCTCCTACAATGAGCAGTTCTTC.

This clonotype came up a few times. The chain recombines TRBV7-9 with TRBJ2-7; TRBD1 aligns across 10 bases. V shed 1 base, J shed 1 base, and the junction held 7 bases outside the gene matches. The germline gives CDR1 SEHNR, CDR2 FQNEAQ (reference sequence). The CDR3 covers 17 residues. The CDR3 is CASSLEGTGATSYEQYF. DNA for the CDR3: TGTGCCAGCAGCTTAGAGGGGACAGGGGCAACTTCCTACGAGCAGTACTTC.

V usage is TRBV6-5 and J usage is TRBJ2-7; the D gene is possibly TRBD1 (5 bases). There are 13 residues in the CDR3. Germline V lookup: CDR1 MNHEY, CDR2 SVGAGI. The V end was cut by 5 bases, the J end by 4 bases, with 12 bases between. Written as DNA, the CDR3 is TGTGCCAGCAGTACGCCCGACAGATACGAGCAGTACTTC. This gives the protein CASSTPDRYEQYF.

This clonotype was seen a handful of times. This chain connects TRBV6-1 to TRBJ2-7, with D uncertain. The germline gives CDR1 MNHNS, CDR2 SASEGT. This CDR3 has 11 residues. V was trimmed by 2 bases and J by 5 bases, leaving 4 bases between them. CDR3 nucleotides: TGTGCCAGCAGTGAATATAACGAGCAGTACTTC. Amino acid sequence: CASSEYNEQYF.

The genes are TRBV12-3 or TRBV12-4 and TRBJ2-2, with 13 positions matching TRBD2. CDR3 length: 14 residues. The junction had 2 bases not matched to a gene; V was cut back by 6 bases and J by 7 bases. The CDR3 DNA reads as TGTGCCAGCAGAGGGACTAGCGGGATCGGGGAGCTGTTTTTT. Translated, it gives CASRGTSGIGELFF.

This chain uses TRBV20-1 with TRBJ2-2, with D perhaps TRBD1 (5 bases). CDR3 length: 14 amino acids. Looked up from germline, CDR1 is DFQATT and CDR2 is SNEGSKA (reference sequence). The ends were cut back, 3 bases at V and 4 bases at J, with 12 bases in the middle. CDR3 coding DNA: TGCAGTGCTAGTGACGACAGAACCACCGGGGAGCTGTTTTTT. This sequence encodes CSASDDRTTGELFF.

V is TRBV3-1 and J is TRBJ2-1, with 13 bases aligning to TRBD2. J gave up 8 bases and V 4 bases, and 5 bases lay outside the gene matches. CDR3 length equals 15 residues. Germline CDR1 LGHDT, CDR2 YNNKEL (reference sequence). For the CDR3, the DNA is TGTGCCAGCAGCCCGACTAGCGGGAGGAGGTATGAGCAGTTCTTC. The encoded protein is CASSPTSGRRYEQFF.

This clonotype was observed at least ten times. The rearrangement joins TRBV11-2 to TRBJ2-3; 9 bases map to TRBD1. V was clipped by 3 bases and J by 4 bases; unmatched bases: 5. Germline V CDR1 and CDR2: SGHAT, FQNNGV. This CDR3 contains 15 residues. CDR3 loop: CASSFSGDRADTQYF. In nucleotides, the CDR3 is TGTGCCAGCAGCTTTTCCGGGGACAGGGCAGATACGCAGTATTTT.

This clonotype was seen ten or more times. J is TRBJ2-1 and V is TRBV12-3 or TRBV12-4, with D unresolved. Trimming pared 2 bases from V and 4 bases from J, leaving 15 bases between. The CDR3 runs 16 residues. CDR3 residues: CASSLISGGSYNEQFF. The CDR3 DNA is TGTGCCAGCAGTTTAATATCCGGCGGATCATACAATGAGCAGTTCTTC.

This clonotype was detected ten times or more. The V and J genes are TRBV6-5 and TRBJ1-2, with D possibly being TRBD1 (5 bases). The CDR3 is 12 amino acids. Trimming removed 6 bases from V and 6 bases from J, with 11 bases in between. Germline V gene sequence: CDR1 MNHEY, CDR2 SVGAGI. The CDR3 region has the DNA TGTGCCAGCAGAGAGGGGCAGGATGGCTACACCTTC. Protein product: CASREGQDGYTF.

Of note for this clonotype: The junction and the germline gene differ at one end; a read error may be behind it. The rearrangement uses TRBV20-1 and TRBJ2-3; 7 bases are a match to TRBD2. CDR1 and CDR2 (germline): DFQATT, SNEGSKA (reference sequence). There are 13 residues in the CDR3. The CDR3 spells CSSRRGYTNTQYF. DNA for the CDR3: TGCAGTTCGCGGCGGGGGTACACAAATACGCAGTATTTT.

The table lists this clonotype with many counts. V gene TRBV5-1 combines with J gene TRBJ2-7; 8 bases fit TRBD2. Losses at the gene ends were 2 bases for V and 1 base for J; bases not matched to a gene: 8. Germline V lookup: CDR1 SGHRS, CDR2 YFSETQ. CDR3 length: 16 amino acids. CDR3: CASSLSSGTRSYEQYF. CDR3 nucleotides: TGCGCCAGCAGCTTATCGTCCGGGACTAGGTCCTACGAGCAGTACTTC.

This clonotype was observed a few times. The chain joins TRBV6-2 or TRBV6-3 to TRBJ2-5; a possible D gene is TRBD1 (6 bases). Germline V lookup: CDR1 MNHEY, CDR2 SVGEGT. V dropped 7 bases and J dropped 0 bases, with 12 bases sitting between them. This CDR3 region has 14 residues. CDR3 DNA sequence: TGTGCCAGCATGACGACAGGCTACCAAGAGACCCAGTACTTC. Amino acid sequence: CASMTTGYQETQYF.

This chain connects TRBV12-3 or TRBV12-4 to TRBJ1-1; TRBD1 agrees at 7 bases. Trimming cost V 6 bases and J 3 bases; bases outside gene matches: 13. The CDR3 covers 16 residues. CDR3 in DNA: TGTGCCAGCAGAGTCGACAGGGTGGGGAAACACACTGAAGCTTTCTTT. This codes for CASRVDRVGKHTEAFF.

In its sample, this clonotype was seen many times. The rearrangement links TRBV5-1 to TRBJ2-5, with TRBD2 matching over 10 bases. The V gene end was trimmed by 2 bases and the J gene end by 2 bases; junction bases not matched to a gene: 12. The CDR3 has 18 amino acids. CDR1 is SGHRS and CDR2 is YFSETQ in the germline V gene. CDR3 protein: CASSFPPSGSNLQETQYF. The CDR3 DNA follows: TGCGCCAGCAGCTTTCCTCCTAGCGGGAGTAACCTTCAAGAGACCCAGTACTTC.

This clonotype was seen a few times. The V call is TRBV6-2 or TRBV6-3, the J call TRBJ1-5; the D gene is possibly TRBD1 (5 bases). Trimming removed 0 bases at V and 1 base at J, with 10 bases between. The CDR3 has 16 amino acids. Germline CDR1 and CDR2: MNHEY and SVGEGT. CDR3 bases: TGTGCCAGCAGTTACTCCGGGGGATCGAGCAATCAGCCCCAGCATTTT. Amino acids: CASSYSGGSSNQPQHF.

The genes are TRBV5-6 and TRBJ1-1, with TRBD1 matching 8 bases. CDR3 length: 18 amino acids. The J segment lost 8 bases and the V segment lost 1 base, leaving 19 bases of the junction unmatched. Per germline, CDR1 SGHDT and CDR2 YYEEEE. As DNA, the CDR3 is TGTGCCAGCAGCTTGCCGGGATTTCTCCGGGACAGGCGGACCGAAGCTTTCTTT. Its protein product is CASSLPGFLRDRRTEAFF.

At least ten counts were recorded for this clonotype. V and J are TRBV2 and TRBJ1-3; no clear D. Trimming removed 7 bases from V and 4 bases from J, with 5 bases in between. Germline assignment: CDR1 SNHLY and CDR2 FYNNEI. The CDR3 is made up of 11 amino acids. This CDR3 reads CASMEGNTIYF. The CDR3 DNA reads TGTGCCAGCATGGAGGGAAACACCATATATTTT.

This clonotype has more than one count but fewer than ten. The chain carries TRBV6-1 and TRBJ1-4; the D gene is possibly TRBD1 (5 bases). Per germline, CDR1 MNHNS and CDR2 SASEGT. CDR3 size: 18 residues. Trimming removed 2 bases at V and 7 bases at J, with 23 bases between. CDR3 nucleotides: TGTGCCAGCAGTGAACTCCTGGGGCCAAGGGGCCCTAGTGAAAAACTGTTTTTT. Encoded protein: CASSELLGPRGPSEKLFF.

This clonotype was seen repeatedly, ten times or more. The rearrangement uses TRBV12-3 or TRBV12-4 and TRBJ1-1; D is unresolved. The CDR3 has 15 residues. The V end was cut by 2 bases, the J end by 6 bases, with 16 bases between. This CDR3 reads CASSLQEEGGAEAFF. Written as DNA, the CDR3 is TGTGCCAGCAGTTTACAGGAGGAGGGCGGAGCTGAAGCTTTCTTT.

This clonotype has at least ten counts. V and J are TRBV18 and TRBJ2-7; D is perhaps TRBD1 (6 bases). The CDR3 extends over 15 amino acids. Germline CDR1 KGHSH, CDR2 LQKENI. Trimming shortened V by 3 bases and J by 2 bases, and 14 bases separated the two germline ends. In DNA form, the CDR3 reads TGTGCCAGCTCACCTAGACAGGACTCGGCCTACGAGCAGTACTTC. As protein: CASSPRQDSAYEQYF. Looking up the rest from reference TRBV18 and TRBJ2-7 gives the full variable domain: NAGVMQNPRHLVRRRGQEARLRCSPMKGHSHVYWYRQLPEEGLKFMVYLQKENIIDESGMPKERFSAEFPKEGPSILRIQQVVRGDSAAYFCASSPRQDSAYEQYFGPGTRLTVT.

The rearrangement joins TRBV19 to TRBJ1-6; 7 positions match TRBD1. J was trimmed by 6 bases and V by 4 bases; bases with no gene match: 3. Germline V gives CDR1 LNHDA, CDR2 SQIVND (reference sequence). This CDR3 contains 14 residues. The CDR3 sequence is CASSNDRVNSPLHF. In DNA form, the CDR3 reads TGTGCCAGTAGTAACGACAGGGTTAATTCACCCCTCCACTTT.

This clonotype was recorded a few times. DNA of the CDR3: TGCAGCCTAAAGTCAGCGGGGTACTACAATGAGCAGTTCTTC. Protein: CSLKSAGYYNEQFF. The chain is built from TRBV29-1 and TRBJ2-1; 7 positions match TRBD2. J gave up 3 bases and V 8 bases, and 10 bases lay outside the gene matches. This CDR3 is 14 amino acids long. From germline, CDR1 is SQVTM and CDR2 ANQGSEA.

V is TRBV11-3 and J is TRBJ2-1, with D maybe TRBD1 (5 bases). Trimming stripped 1 base from V and 6 bases from J, with 13 bases between. The V gene's germline CDR1 is SGHNT and CDR2 YENEEA. The CDR3 sequence is 15 residues long. This CDR3 reads CASSLVSGSGNEQFF. DNA for the CDR3: TGTGCCAGCAGCTTAGTGTCAGGGTCCGGCAATGAGCAGTTCTTC.

This clonotype was detected many times. CDR3 protein: CASSLVGGGPSYNEQFF. The CDR3 DNA follows: TGCGCCAGCAGCTTGGTTGGGGGGGGGCCCTCCTACAATGAGCAGTTCTTC. The V and J genes are TRBV5-1 and TRBJ2-1; a weak D match, TRBD2 (7 bases). Trimming left V 0 bases short and J 0 bases short, with 13 bases between. Germline V gene sequence: CDR1 SGHRS, CDR2 YFSETQ. The CDR3 is made up of 17 amino acids.

The V gene is TRBV12-3 or TRBV12-4, the J gene TRBJ2-2; perhaps TRBD2 as D (6 bases). V lost 5 bases and J lost 0, with 22 bases in between. The CDR3 is made up of 19 amino acids. In DNA, the CDR3 is TGTGCCAGCAGTCCAGTGGGACTGGGACCCCCTTCGAACACCGGGGAGCTGTTTTTT. As protein: CASSPVGLGPPSNTGELFF.